Each of the 2 T cell receptor beta chains below was sequenced from the same sample in a study of TIL therapy for anti-PD-1-resistant metastatic lung cancer. Time point noted: pre-treatment sample, taken before nivolumab and TIL therapy. The immunoSEQ assay was v3. The data were produced by immunoSEQ multiplex PCR, yet TCRdb's version contains in-frame clones alone and is incomplete. Of tens of thousands of clones detected, 70% to 75% appear once; the ten largest clones hold about 5.7%. The sample here was blood, taken at baseline. Receptor source: a person aged 30 to 80 with non-small cell lung cancer.

The chain uses TRBV7-2 and TRBJ2-1; 7 bases fit TRBD2. V gave up 5 bases and J gave up 9 bases; unmatched junction bases: 7. The CDR3 is 13 residues long. The germline gives CDR1 SGHTA, CDR2 FQGNSA. CDR3 loop: CASSMRGEGEQFF. As DNA, the CDR3 is TGTGCCAGCAGCATGCGAGGGGAGGGTGAGCAGTTCTTC.

As concerns this clone: Different DNA sequences within this sample yield the same CDR3. The J gene is TRBJ1-1, the V gene TRBV28, with D hard to call. Trimming took off 1 base at V and 1 base at J, with 4 bases between the two ends. The germline gives CDR1 MDHEN, CDR2 SYDVKM. The CDR3 has 13 residues. CDR3 in amino acids: CASSLLGNTEAFF. The CDR3 nucleotides read TGTGCCAGCAGTTTATTGGGGAACACTGAAGCTTTCTTT.